The 20 T cell receptor beta chains below were found in one sample sequenced in a study of identical twins. TCRdb re-called the 5' RACE reads through MiXCR, storing one row per CDR3 protein. The sample shows 500,000 to 650,000 distinct CDR3 sequences, approximately 20% of them seen only once. This same sample was also part of a study on yellow fever vaccine responses in identical twins.

Source material: CD4+ T cells sorted from blood. These receptors all stem from a woman in her late teens or twenties in good health.

This clonotype has more than one count but fewer than ten. The gene calls are TRBV28 and TRBJ2-5, with 7 bases lining up with TRBD2. Germline assignment: CDR1 MDHEN and CDR2 SYDVKM. V lost 3 bases to trimming and J lost 2 bases; unmatched junction nucleotides: 9. The CDR3 totals 16 residues. The CDR3 region has the DNA TGTGCCAGCAGTTTGGGGGGGGTCGGAGGGCAAGAGACCCAGTACTTC. It codes for CASSLGGVGGQETQYF.

This clonotype was counted a few times. The rearrangement joins TRBV7-2 to TRBJ2-7, with D unclear. The CDR3 sequence is 14 residues long. Trimming took off 5 bases at V and 3 bases at J, with 14 bases between the two ends. The germline V gene has CDR1 SGHTA and CDR2 FQGNSA. The chain's CDR3 is CASSKAPLNYEQYF. Written as DNA, the CDR3 is TGTGCCAGCAGCAAAGCGCCCCTTAACTACGAGCAGTACTTC. The whole variable domain, filled in from reference TRBV7-2 and TRBJ2-7, reads GAGVSQSPSNKVTEKGKDVELRCDPISGHTALYWYRQSLGQGLEFLIYFQGNSAPDKSGLPSDRFSAERTGGSVSTLTIQRTQQEDSAVYLCASSKAPLNYEQYFGPGTRLTVT.

In its sample, this clonotype was seen a few times. The CDR3 nucleotides are TGCGCCAGCAGCTCCCGGGACTTGTACTTAAATGAGCAGTTCTTC. This gives the protein CASSSRDLYLNEQFF. V and J are TRBV5-1 and TRBJ2-1, with D possibly being TRBD2 (6 bases). This CDR3 has 15 amino acids. V lost 3 bases to trimming and J lost 7 bases, with 17 bases between them. Germline CDR1 and CDR2: SGHRS and YFSETQ. Based on the CDR3 plus reference TRBV5-1 and TRBJ2-1, the full variable domain is KAGVTQTPRYLIKTRGQQVTLSCSPISGHRSVSWYQQTPGQGLQFLFEYFSETQRNKGNFPGRFSGRQFSNSRSEMNVSTLELGDSALYLCASSSRDLYLNEQFFGPGTRLTVL.

The rearrangement links TRBV28 to TRBJ2-7; TRBD1 matches 9 bases. The germline gives CDR1 MDHEN, CDR2 SYDVKM. CDR3 length: 15 residues. With V trimmed by 5 bases and J by 4 bases, 9 bases remained unmatched. CDR3 sequence reads: CASSTVGQGSYEQYF. CDR3 sequence (DNA): TGTGCCAGCAGTACGGTGGGACAGGGATCGTACGAGCAGTACTTC.

This clonotype was observed a handful of times. J is TRBJ2-3 and V is TRBV3-1; 11 bases fit TRBD2. The germline CDR1 and CDR2 sequences are LGHDT and YNNKEL (reference sequence). This CDR3 is built from 17 residues. The ends lost 5 bases at V and 0 bases at J; junction bases unmatched: 7. DNA of the CDR3: TGTGCCAGCAGCTCGCATCGGACTAGCGGGAGCACAGATACGCAGTATTTT. It yields the protein CASSSHRTSGSTDTQYF.

The chain is built from TRBV6-5 and TRBJ2-6, with 10 positions matching TRBD1. The V gene end was trimmed by 4 bases and the J gene end by 2 bases; junction bases not matched to a gene: 8. CDR3 length: 18 residues. Germline V lookup: CDR1 MNHEY, CDR2 SVGAGI. Written as DNA, the CDR3 is TGTGCCAGCAGTTCAATTGACAGGGGGCGAGCTGGGGCCAACGTCCTGACTTTC. Protein sequence: CASSSIDRGRAGANVLTF.

This clonotype was seen only a few times. The chain joins TRBV27 to TRBJ2-7, with D perhaps matching TRBD1 or TRBD2 (7 bases each). CDR1 MNHEY and CDR2 SMNVEV come from the germline V gene (reference sequence). The CDR3 runs 16 residues. Trimming took off 6 bases at V and 4 bases at J, with 22 bases between the two ends. Here the CDR3 DNA reads TGTGCCAGCAGGTACCAGGGTCAGGGGGGGGCGTACGAGCAGTACGTC. Its translation is CASRYQGQGGAYEQYV.

The V gene is TRBV9, the J gene TRBJ2-1; D may be TRBD2 (6 bases). The CDR3 covers 15 residues. V was clipped by 0 bases and J by 7 bases, with 14 bases between them. The germline V gene has CDR1 SGDLS and CDR2 YYNGEE. CDR3 sequence: CASSVAGRELNEQFF. The CDR3 DNA follows: TGTGCCAGCAGCGTAGCAGGCCGGGAGTTAAATGAGCAGTTCTTC.

The chain has TRBV7-9 and TRBJ2-7, with 9 bases matching TRBD2. With V trimmed by 5 bases and J by 2 bases, 10 bases remained unmatched. This CDR3 comprises 16 residues. Looked up from germline, CDR1 is SEHNR and CDR2 is FQNEAQ (reference sequence). CDR3 amino acids: CASSDRLADRTYEQYF. The CDR3 coding sequence is TGTGCCAGCAGCGACCGACTAGCGGATCGTACCTACGAGCAGTACTTC.

The chain couples TRBV25-1 to TRBJ2-1; D unresolved. Looked up from germline, CDR1 is MGHDK and CDR2 is SYGVNS. V lost 5 bases, J lost 4 bases, and 12 bases lay in between. CDR3 length: 14 amino acids. The CDR3 DNA is TGTGCCAGCAGTCACATCGGACGGTACAATGAGCAGTTCTTC. This codes for CASSHIGRYNEQFF.

This clonotype was counted a single time. V is TRBV20-1 and J is TRBJ2-6; D ambiguous. The CDR3 length is 14 residues. V was pared by 7 bases and J by 0 bases, with 10 bases between. Germline CDR1 reads DFQATT; CDR2 reads SNEGSKA (reference sequence). This chain's CDR3 is CSVLDHSGANVLTF. The CDR3 DNA sequence: TGCAGTGTGCTGGACCACTCTGGGGCCAACGTCCTGACTTTC.

This chain uses TRBV7-3 with TRBJ2-2; D is possibly TRBD1 (6 bases). Trimming left V 5 bases short and J 9 bases short, with 13 bases between. Germline CDR1 is SGHTA and CDR2 is FQGTGA. The length of the CDR3 is 13 residues. CDR3 sequence reads: CASSEHRDRELFF. DNA for the CDR3: TGTGCCAGCAGCGAGCACCGGGACAGGGAGCTGTTTTTT.

The rearrangement joins TRBV7-9 to TRBJ2-5; TRBD1 is a possible D gene (6 bases). Germline V CDR1 and CDR2: SEHNR, FQNEAQ (reference sequence). The CDR3 covers 17 residues. Trimming removed 1 base at V and 4 bases at J, with 19 bases between. DNA of the CDR3: TGTGCCAGCAGCTTAGACGGGGACACCTTAATGCGAGAGACCCAGTACTTC. As protein: CASSLDGDTLMRETQYF.

The V call is TRBV21-1, the J call TRBJ2-3; the DNA was not compared with TRBD1, the D call given in the table. TRBV21-1 is listed as a pseudogene. The CDR3 is made up of 14 amino acids. DNA of the CDR3: TGTGCCAGGAGGGGGACAAGATGCACAGATACGCAGTATTTT. It translates to CARRGTRCTDTQYF.

This sequence joins TRBV14 and TRBJ2-3; 7 bases line up with TRBD1. The CDR3 contains 14 residues. Germline lookup yields CDR1 SGHDN and CDR2 FVKESK. Germline trimming cut 6 bases from V and 4 bases from J; bases unmatched to any gene: 7. In DNA form, the CDR3 reads TGTGCCAGCAGTCTCGCAAGGGGGCCAGATACGCAGTATTTT. This encodes CASSLARGPDTQYF.

This clonotype has more than one count but fewer than ten. The rearrangement uses TRBV3-1 and TRBJ2-3, with D possibly matching TRBD1 (5 bases). This CDR3 is built from 15 residues. CDR1 LGHDT and CDR2 YNNKEL come from the germline V gene (reference sequence). V was cut by 0 bases and J by 4 bases, with 11 bases left in between. The DNA for the CDR3 is TGTGCCAGCAGCCAAGAAATTGGGGCCCCAGATACGCAGTATTTT. As protein: CASSQEIGAPDTQYF.

This clonotype was counted at least ten times. The chain uses TRBV4-1 and TRBJ1-2; D remains unclear. There are 13 residues in the CDR3. V dropped 0 bases and J dropped 4 bases, with 6 bases sitting between them. CDR1 is MGHRA and CDR2 is YSYEKL in the germline V gene. The CDR3 region is CASSQEGAYGYTF. CDR3 coding DNA: TGCGCCAGCAGCCAAGAGGGAGCCTATGGCTACACCTTC.

This clonotype was seen a few times. The gene calls are TRBV3-1 and TRBJ2-3, with D possibly matching TRBD2 (7 bases). Trimming took off 7 bases at V and 2 bases at J, with 19 bases between the two ends. The germline gives CDR1 LGHDT, CDR2 YNNKEL (reference sequence). The CDR3 covers 16 residues. In DNA form, the CDR3 reads TGTGCCAGCACCCCGAGTTGGGGGGGGGCCACAGATACGCAGTATTTT. This translates into CASTPSWGGATDTQYF.

This CDR3 reads CASSPQAPYGETQYF. Here the CDR3 DNA reads TGTGCTAGTAGCCCCCAAGCGCCGTACGGAGAGACCCAGTACTTC. The chain recombines TRBV12-5 with TRBJ2-5; D unclear. Between the trimmed V and J ends, which lost 8 bases and 4 bases, there was a span of 20 bases. CDR3 length equals 15 residues. Germline CDR1 reads LGHNT; CDR2 reads FRNRAP. The entire variable domain, with the rest obtained from reference TRBV12-5 and TRBJ2-5, is as follows: DARVTQTPRHKVTEMGQEVTMRCQPILGHNTVFWYRQTMMQGLELLAYFRNRAPLDDSGMPKDRFSAEMPDATLATLKIQPSEPRDSAVYFCASSPQAPYGETQYFGPGTRLLVL.

There are a few counts of this clonotype. The chain carries TRBV5-1 and TRBJ2-2; D not resolved. Trimming removed 0 bases at V and 0 bases at J, with 9 bases between. Germline CDR1 and CDR2: SGHRS and YFSETQ. The CDR3 spans 16 residues. CDR3 DNA sequence: TGCGCCAGCAGCTTGGAGGGTTTGCCGAACACCGGGGAGCTGTTTTTT. Its translation: CASSLEGLPNTGELFF. Full variable domain (remainder filled in from reference TRBV5-1 and TRBJ2-2): KAGVTQTPRYLIKTRGQQVTLSCSPISGHRSVSWYQQTPGQGLQFLFEYFSETQRNKGNFPGRFSGRQFSNSRSEMNVSTLELGDSALYLCASSLEGLPNTGELFFGEGSRLTVL.